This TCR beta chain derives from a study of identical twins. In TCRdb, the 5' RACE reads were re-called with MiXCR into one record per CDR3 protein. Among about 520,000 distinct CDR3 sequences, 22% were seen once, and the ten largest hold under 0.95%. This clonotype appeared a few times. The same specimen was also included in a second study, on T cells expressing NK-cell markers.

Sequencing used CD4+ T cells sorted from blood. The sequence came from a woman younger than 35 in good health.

The CDR3: CASSSSALAKNIQYF. The CDR3 DNA sequence: TGTGCCAGCAGCTCCTCGGCCCTAGCCAAAAACATTCAGTACTTC. The V call is TRBV3-1, the J call TRBJ2-4; D is unclear. Germline CDR1 is LGHDT and CDR2 is YNNKEL (reference sequence). This CDR3 comprises 15 residues. V gave up 5 bases and J gave up 0 bases, with 11 bases separating them.